The 23 T cell receptor beta chains below all came from one sample that was sequenced in a study of shared clonotypes between healthy human individuals. CD45RO-negative cells were positively selected for CCR7, leaving out terminally differentiated effector memory CD45RA+ cells. Some clones are missing from TCRdb's copy, which holds only in-frame ones; the method was immunoSEQ multiplex PCR. The table lists approximately 840,000 clones, 90% to 98% of them singletons. Sequenced material: naive CD8+ T cells sorted from blood. The receptors shown here come from a man younger than 40 in good health.

J is TRBJ1-3 and V is TRBV13, with 7 bases identical to TRBD1. The germline gives CDR1 PRHDT, CDR2 FYEKMQ (reference sequence). The length of the CDR3 is 16 residues. With 5 bases clipped from V and 0 bases from J, the junction kept 7 bases outside the gene matches. The CDR3 DNA reads TGTGCCAGCAGCCCCTACAGGGGCAGCTCTGGAAACACCATATATTTT. Translated, it gives CASSPYRGSSGNTIYF.

The V call is TRBV6-5, the J call TRBJ2-7, with 7 bases identical to TRBD2. Looked up from germline, CDR1 is MNHEY and CDR2 is SVGAGI. Trimming took 5 bases from V and 4 from J; bases not matched to a gene: 8. The CDR3 totals 14 residues. The CDR3 nucleotides read TGTGCCAGCAGTCTAACGGGGGGACTTTACGAGCAGTACTTC. Its protein is CASSLTGGLYEQYF.

The chain uses TRBV10-1 and TRBJ2-3; 9 nucleotides match TRBD2. The germline CDR1 and CDR2 sequences are WNHNN and SYGVQD (reference sequence). The CDR3 is 15 amino acids. Trimming at V came to 2 bases and at J to 3 bases, leaving 3 bases not matched to a gene. The CDR3 region has the DNA TGCGCCAGCAGTGAGGAGCGGGAGGTAACAGATACGCAGTATTTT. It encodes CASSEEREVTDTQYF.

A single count supports this clone. The V gene is TRBV18, the J gene TRBJ2-1, with 9 bases fitting TRBD2. CDR3 length equals 15 residues. Per germline, CDR1 KGHSH and CDR2 LQKENI. V gave up 3 bases and J gave up 3 bases; unmatched junction bases: 3. The CDR3 loop reads CASSPTSGDYNEQFF. The CDR3 DNA reads as TGTGCCAGCTCACCGACTAGCGGAGACTACAATGAGCAGTTCTTC.

The rearrangement links TRBV5-1 to TRBJ2-7; possible D gene TRBD2, 5 bases. With 1 base removed from V and 2 bases from J, the gap between germline ends came to 10 bases. Germline-derived CDR1 and CDR2 are SGHRS and YFSETQ. The CDR3 runs 14 residues. The CDR3 protein is CASSLSGRPYEQYF. In nucleotides, the CDR3 is TGCGCCAGCAGCTTGAGCGGTAGGCCCTACGAGCAGTACTTC.

J is TRBJ1-2 and V is TRBV28; 9 nucleotides agree with TRBD1. Germline V gene data show CDR1 as MDHEN and CDR2 as SYDVKM. V lost 8 bases, J lost 6 bases, and 13 bases stayed unmatched. The CDR3 totals 15 residues. The DNA for the CDR3 is TGTGCCAGCCGTGGGGTCCCGGGACAGGGACATGGCTACACCTTC. Protein product: CASRGVPGQGHGYTF.

V and J are TRBV5-1 and TRBJ2-1; D is ambiguous. Germline loops: CDR1 SGHRS, CDR2 YFSETQ. The CDR3 loop spans 14 amino acids. V dropped 6 bases and J dropped 2 bases, with 12 bases sitting between them. CDR3 loop: CASTPPGAYNEQFF. CDR3 bases: TGCGCCAGCACTCCCCCCGGAGCCTACAATGAGCAGTTCTTC.

The chain is built from TRBV11-3 and TRBJ2-1, with TRBD1 identical over 12 bases. The CDR3 spans 16 residues. Germline assignment: CDR1 SGHNT and CDR2 YENEEA. J lost 5 bases, V lost 4 bases, and 6 bases had no gene match. The DNA of the CDR3 is TGTGCCAGCAGCTCATTGGGGACAGGGGGCCACAATGAGCAGTTCTTC. The encoded protein is CASSSLGTGGHNEQFF.

The genes are TRBV6-5 and TRBJ2-1, with a possible D match to TRBD2 (6 bases). The CDR3 has 15 residues. The V end was cut by 4 bases, the J end by 2 bases, with 12 bases between. Looked up from germline, CDR1 is MNHEY and CDR2 is SVGAGI. The CDR3, as DNA: TGTGCCAGCAGTTCGGACTACTCCACCTACAATGAGCAGTTCTTC. Protein sequence: CASSSDYSTYNEQFF.

The gene calls are TRBV11-2 and TRBJ2-7, with TRBD2 identical over 9 bases. V lost 1 base, J lost 5 bases, and 6 bases stayed unmatched. This CDR3 is built from 15 residues. CDR1 is SGHAT, CDR2 FQNNGV, per germline. For the CDR3, the DNA is TGTGCCAGCAGCTTAGTTGCGGGAGGGCCGGACGAGCAGTACTTC. Its protein is CASSLVAGGPDEQYF.

The chain has TRBV27 and TRBJ2-7, with a tentative D call TRBD2 (6 bases). The V end was cut by 3 bases, the J end by 6 bases, with 21 bases between. The CDR3 consists of 16 residues. Germline loops: CDR1 MNHEY, CDR2 SMNVEV (reference sequence). CDR3 DNA sequence: TGTGCCAGCAGTTTTAGTAGCGGCCCACGACCGTTCGAGCAGTACTTC. Encoded protein: CASSFSSGPRPFEQYF.

This chain connects TRBV11-2 to TRBJ1-5; 8 bases agree with TRBD1. Germline loops: CDR1 SGHAT, CDR2 FQNNGV. This CDR3 spans 15 amino acids. The trim removed 5 bases at V and 7 bases at J, leaving 10 bases unmatched. CDR3 region: CASSPSRGQDQPQHF. The CDR3 DNA reads as TGTGCCAGCAGCCCCAGCAGGGGGCAGGACCAGCCCCAGCATTTT. Based on the CDR3 plus reference TRBV11-2 and TRBJ1-5, the full variable domain is EAGVAQSPRYKIIEKRQSVAFWCNPISGHATLYWYQQILGQGPKLLIQFQNNGVVDDSQLPKDRFSAERLKGVDSTLKIQPAKLEDSAVYLCASSPSRGQDQPQHFGDGTRLSIL.

The chain is built from TRBV10-1 and TRBJ2-3, with no clear D. The CDR3 runs to 14 residues. V shed 5 bases and J shed 6 bases, with 15 bases lying between them. The germline CDR1 and CDR2 sequences are WNHNN and SYGVQD (reference sequence). The CDR3 is CASSRLGPADTQYF. The CDR3 DNA reads TGCGCCAGCAGTCGACTGGGCCCGGCGGATACGCAGTATTTT.

This chain connects TRBV5-8 to TRBJ2-7; TRBD1 matches 7 bases. Per the germline V gene, CDR1 is SGHTS and CDR2 is YDEGEE. Germline trimming cut 1 base from V and 0 bases from J; bases unmatched to any gene: 4. The CDR3 totals 15 residues. The CDR3 here is CASSLYGTASYEQYF. The DNA for the CDR3 is TGTGCCAGCAGCTTGTACGGGACAGCCTCCTACGAGCAGTACTTC.

The count of this clone is one. J is TRBJ1-5 and V is TRBV28, with D tentatively TRBD1 (6 bases). With 3 bases removed from V and 7 bases from J, the gap between germline ends came to 16 bases. The CDR3 extends over 15 amino acids. Germline CDR1 MDHEN, CDR2 SYDVKM. This chain's CDR3 is CASSFALQGSQPQHF. In nucleotides, the CDR3 is TGTGCCAGCAGTTTTGCTCTGCAGGGGAGCCAGCCCCAGCATTTT.

The rearrangement joins TRBV4-3 to TRBJ2-7; D tentatively fits TRBD1 or TRBD2 (5 bases each). In germline, CDR1 is LGHNA, CDR2 YSLEER. The V end was cut by 4 bases, the J end by 6 bases, with 19 bases between. This CDR3 region has 15 residues. For the CDR3, the DNA is TGCGCCAGCAGCCTCCGGGACCAATACTTCATCGAGCAGTACTTC. It translates to CASSLRDQYFIEQYF.

Turning to this clone: Other nucleotide sequences from this sample produce the same CDR3. The chain couples TRBV6-5 to TRBJ1-5; D is ambiguous. Germline lookup yields CDR1 MNHEY and CDR2 SVGAGI. CDR3 length equals 13 residues. Trimming took off 0 bases at V and 4 bases at J, with 4 bases between the two ends. In DNA, the CDR3 is TGTGCCAGCAGTTACTCGCGGAATCAGCCCCAGCATTTT. Translating gives CASSYSRNQPQHF.

The CDR3 DNA sequence: TGTGCCAGCAGGAACACCCAGAACAATGAGCAGTTCTTC. Its translation: CASRNTQNNEQFF. The chain joins TRBV6-6 to TRBJ2-1; D gene unclear. The CDR3 extends over 13 amino acids. From germline, CDR1 is MNHNY and CDR2 SVGAGI (reference sequence). Trimming took off 6 bases at V and 5 bases at J, with 11 bases between the two ends.

This clone has just one count. This sample includes further DNA sequences coding for the same CDR3. This chain joins TRBV7-9 and TRBJ2-7, with D uncertain. This CDR3 region has 12 residues. Germline values: CDR1 SEHNR, CDR2 FQNEAQ (reference sequence). V lost 3 bases and J lost 3, with 6 bases in between. CDR3 bases: TGTGCCAGCAGCTTGATCAGCTACGAGCAGTACTTC. Translated, it gives CASSLISYEQYF.

The CDR3 DNA follows: TGTGCCAGCAGGAAGGTAGGATACAATGAGCAGTTCTTC. This sequence encodes CASRKVGYNEQFF. The chain uses TRBV6-1 and TRBJ2-1; unclear D gene. With 6 bases removed from V and 4 bases from J, the gap between germline ends came to 10 bases. CDR3 length: 13 amino acids. CDR1 and CDR2 (germline): MNHNS, SASEGT.

This clone was seen a single time. V is TRBV29-1 and J is TRBJ2-7, with 8 positions matching TRBD1. J lost 2 bases, V lost 4 bases, and 4 bases had no gene match. The CDR3 is 13 residues long. Germline values: CDR1 SQVTM, CDR2 ANQGSEA. CDR3 sequence: CSVVEQGAYEQYF. In nucleotides, the CDR3 is TGCAGCGTTGTAGAACAGGGGGCCTACGAGCAGTACTTC.

The chain has TRBV5-1 and TRBJ2-7, with D perhaps matching TRBD2 (5 bases). The V end was cut by 3 bases, the J end by 4 bases, with 14 bases between. The CDR3 spans 14 residues. Germline lookup yields CDR1 SGHRS and CDR2 YFSETQ. The CDR3 DNA sequence: TGCGCCAGCAGCTCTCGAACAGCGGTTTACGAGCAGTACTTC. Its translation is CASSSRTAVYEQYF. Filled out from reference TRBV5-1 and TRBJ2-7, the complete variable domain reads KAGVTQTPRYLIKTRGQQVTLSCSPISGHRSVSWYQQTPGQGLQFLFEYFSETQRNKGNFPGRFSGRQFSNSRSEMNVSTLELGDSALYLCASSSRTAVYEQYFGPGTRLTVT.

As DNA, the CDR3 is TGCAGCGTTGTCTATAAAGGACCCCGAGGGCACGAACTAGCCAAAAACATTCAGTACTTC. It encodes CSVVYKGPRGHELAKNIQYF. The V and J genes are TRBV29-1 and TRBJ2-4, with a weak D call TRBD2 (5 bases). There are 20 residues in the CDR3. V lost 4 bases, J lost 0 bases, and 28 bases lay in between. Germline loops: CDR1 SQVTM, CDR2 ANQGSEA.